Following are 27 T cell receptor beta chains from one sample sequenced in a study of shared clonotypes between healthy human individuals. CD8 cells regarded as naive lacked CD45RO, were positively chosen for CCR7, and omitted terminally differentiated effector memory CD45RA+ cells. Produced via immunoSEQ multiplex PCR; TCRdb's table is partial and in-frame only. The data contain around 2.1 million clones, under 95% of them singletons. Sequenced input: naive CD8+ T cells from PBMCs. These receptors all come from a man younger than 30 in good health. Some clones in this sample may be carry-over from other donors' samples.

To note about this clone: The junction departs from germline at one end; a sequencing error may be responsible. The chain carries TRBV11-2 and TRBJ2-7, with D tentatively TRBD1 or TRBD2 (7 bases each). The length of the CDR3 is 17 residues. Germline lookup yields CDR1 SGHAT and CDR2 FQNNGV. Here the CDR3 reads CASGLVGGTTGKEEQYF. Here the CDR3 DNA reads TGTGCCAGCGGCTTAGTCGGGGGGACGACAGGGAAGGAAGAGCAGTACTTC.

The chain is built from TRBV27 and TRBJ1-1; the D is unclear. Trimming removed 6 bases from V and 3 bases from J, with 17 bases in between. The CDR3 contains 15 residues. Per the germline V gene, CDR1 is MNHEY and CDR2 is SMNVEV (reference sequence). The CDR3 reads CASSLNSGFHTEAFF. In nucleotides, the CDR3 is TGTGCCAGCAGCCTCAATTCCGGGTTCCACACTGAAGCTTTCTTT.

The chain employs TRBV28 and TRBJ2-7; D might be TRBD1 (6 bases). The CDR3 has 16 amino acids. Between the trimmed V and J ends, which lost 4 bases and 6 bases, there was a span of 22 bases. The germline V gene encodes CDR1 MDHEN and CDR2 SYDVKM. CDR3 nucleotides: TGTGCCAGCAGTTCCTACCGGGACATCCGGCAAGGCGAGCAGTACTTC. Translation gives CASSSYRDIRQGEQYF.

The gene calls are TRBV4-2 and TRBJ2-1; 8 positions agree with TRBD2. Germline CDR1 reads LGHNA; CDR2 reads YNFKEQ. Trimming cost V 1 base and J 7 bases; bases outside gene matches: 15. The CDR3 runs 18 residues. As DNA, the CDR3 is TGTGCCAGCAGCCAAGTAGTTGGAAGAGCGGGAGCGGAGAATGAGCAGTTCTTC. This codes for CASSQVVGRAGAENEQFF.

This chain links TRBV4-2 with TRBJ1-3, with D unclear. CDR1 and CDR2 from the germline V gene are LGHNA and YNFKEQ. CDR3 length: 12 amino acids. V was shortened by 1 base and J by 3 bases, with 1 base between the two germline ends. CDR3 region: CASSQGGNTIYF. CDR3 in DNA: TGTGCCAGCAGCCAAGGTGGAAACACCATATATTTT.

Turning to this clone: This may be a read error: a much more frequent sequence differs by one nucleotide. Other DNA sequences within the sample encode an identical CDR3. The chain carries TRBV9 and TRBJ2-1, with a tentative D call TRBD1 (5 bases). From germline, CDR1 is SGDLS and CDR2 YYNGEE. CDR3 length: 12 residues. V lost 0 bases to trimming and J lost 8 bases, with 6 bases between them. The CDR3 DNA is TGTGCCAGCAGCGTAGGCAGGGATGAGCAGTTCTTC. This sequence encodes CASSVGRDEQFF.

The sample holds one count of this clone. The chain joins TRBV6-1 to TRBJ2-7; tentatively, D is TRBD1 or TRBD2 (5 bases each). The V gene lost 0 bases and the J gene lost 5 bases, with 23 bases spanning the gap. This CDR3 region has 18 residues. Germline V gene lookup returns CDR1 MNHNS and CDR2 SASEGT. The CDR3 sequence: CASSEASPPRARRHEQYF. CDR3 coding DNA: TGTGCCAGCAGTGAAGCGTCCCCCCCCAGGGCACGGAGGCACGAGCAGTACTTC.

The chain carries TRBV2 and TRBJ2-7; TRBD1 matches at 8 bases. The CDR3 is 12 amino acids. Losses at the gene ends were 11 bases for V and 7 bases for J; bases not matched to a gene: 10. CDR1 and CDR2 (germline): SNHLY, FYNNEI. CDR3 in DNA: TGTGCCCAGGGGGCAGGGCCCGGGGAGCAGTACTTC. It specifies CAQGAGPGEQYF.

This chain links TRBV7-9 with TRBJ1-4, with D possibly being TRBD1 (5 bases). This CDR3 spans 15 amino acids. With 1 base removed from V and 10 bases from J, the gap between germline ends came to 16 bases. Germline CDR1 and CDR2: SEHNR and FQNEAQ (reference sequence). The CDR3 here is CASSLVSAGQGKLFF. Written as DNA, the CDR3 is TGTGCCAGCAGCTTAGTTTCGGCAGGGCAGGGAAAACTGTTTTTT. The complete variable domain, with remaining parts taken from reference TRBV7-9 and TRBJ1-4, reads DTGVSQNPRHKITKRGQNVTFRCDPISEHNRLYWYRQTLGQGPEFLTYFQNEAQLEKSRLLSDRFSAERPKGSFSTLEIQRTEQGDSAMYLCASSLVSAGQGKLFFGSGTQLSVL.

J is TRBJ2-1 and V is TRBV9; TRBD1 matches at 10 bases. The CDR3 is made up of 15 amino acids. J lost 8 bases, V lost 0 bases, and 5 bases had no gene match. Germline loops: CDR1 SGDLS, CDR2 YYNGEE. The chain's CDR3 is CASSVGDRGFDEQFF. Here the CDR3 DNA reads TGTGCCAGCAGCGTAGGGGACAGGGGATTTGATGAGCAGTTCTTC.

The gene calls are TRBV10-3 and TRBJ1-5; D might be TRBD1 (5 bases). The CDR3 is made up of 13 amino acids. Per the germline V gene, CDR1 is ENHRY and CDR2 is SYGVKD. Trimming stripped 4 bases from V and 6 bases from J, with 10 bases between. The CDR3 spells CAISGGAGQPQHF. DNA for the CDR3: TGTGCCATCAGTGGAGGGGCTGGTCAGCCCCAGCATTTT.

The chain recombines TRBV25-1 with TRBJ1-3; D unclear. In germline, CDR1 is MGHDK, CDR2 SYGVNS. V was trimmed by 2 bases and J by 0 bases, leaving 11 bases between them. CDR3 length: 16 amino acids. The CDR3 loop is CASSEGSGFSGNTIYF. The DNA of the CDR3 is TGTGCCAGCAGTGAAGGGTCGGGATTCTCTGGAAACACCATATATTTT.

This rearrangement joins TRBV4-1 to TRBJ2-7, with D perhaps matching TRBD1 (6 bases). V lost 4 bases and J 2 bases, leaving 15 bases between the germline ends. Germline-derived CDR1 and CDR2 are MGHRA and YSYEKL. The CDR3 loop spans 15 amino acids. CDR3: CASSPSWTVPYEQYF. In DNA, the CDR3 is TGCGCCAGCAGCCCGAGTTGGACAGTACCCTACGAGCAGTACTTC.

This chain connects TRBV7-9 to TRBJ2-7, with D perhaps being TRBD1 or TRBD2 (6 bases each). From germline, CDR1 is SEHNR and CDR2 FQNEAQ (reference sequence). V was pared by 3 bases and J by 5 bases, with 14 bases between. The CDR3 loop spans 14 amino acids. CDR3 protein: CASSLGGQLHEQYF. The DNA for the CDR3 is TGTGCCAGCAGCTTGGGAGGACAGCTTCACGAGCAGTACTTC.

The J gene is TRBJ2-1, the V gene TRBV9, with 13 bases matching TRBD2. The CDR3 runs to 20 residues. The V and J ends lost 3 bases and 2 bases, in that order; junction bases with no gene match: 14. The germline CDR1 and CDR2 sequences are SGDLS and YYNGEE. The chain's CDR3 is CASSDPWGLAGRKPYNEQFF. The CDR3 DNA follows: TGTGCCAGCAGCGACCCTTGGGGACTAGCGGGGAGGAAACCCTACAATGAGCAGTTCTTC. Looking up the rest from reference TRBV9 and TRBJ2-1 gives the full variable domain: DSGVTQTPKHLITATGQRVTLRCSPRSGDLSVYWYQQSLDQGLQFLIQYYNGEERAKGNILERFSAQQFPDLHSELNLSSLELGDSALYFCASSDPWGLAGRKPYNEQFFGPGTRLTVL.

This sequence joins TRBV29-1 and TRBJ2-1; TRBD1 might be the D (6 bases). The germline V gene has CDR1 SQVTM and CDR2 ANQGSEA. The V and J ends lost 3 bases and 7 bases respectively, with 13 bases between them. This CDR3 comprises 13 residues. CDR3 sequence (DNA): TGCAGCGTTGACTATACAGGGTTGAATGAGCAGTTCTTC. Amino acid sequence: CSVDYTGLNEQFF.

This chain connects TRBV9 to TRBJ2-2, with D hard to call. From germline, CDR1 is SGDLS and CDR2 YYNGEE. The V end was cut by 1 base, the J end by 1 base, with 14 bases between. This CDR3 region has 17 residues. This CDR3 is CASSVIAGAKNTGELFF. The CDR3 DNA sequence: TGTGCCAGCAGCGTAATAGCAGGAGCTAAGAACACCGGGGAGCTGTTTTTT.

The chain employs TRBV13 and TRBJ2-1, with D possibly TRBD2 on 6 matching bases. The CDR3 runs to 16 residues. Trimming cost V 2 bases and J 6 bases, with 17 bases left between them. CDR1 and CDR2 (germline): PRHDT, FYEKMQ (reference sequence). This CDR3 is CASSLPSDYPANEQFF. As DNA, the CDR3 is TGTGCCAGCAGCTTACCATCGGACTATCCCGCCAATGAGCAGTTCTTC.

This sequence joins TRBV7-9 and TRBJ1-5, with 7 bases lining up with TRBD1. Trimming removed 5 bases from V and 4 bases from J; junction bases left unmatched: 8. The CDR3 runs to 15 residues. CDR1 SEHNR and CDR2 FQNEAQ come from the germline V gene (reference sequence). CDR3 in DNA: TGTGCCAGCAGCCAGGGGGTAGGGCGAAATCAGCCCCAGCATTTT. It is translated as CASSQGVGRNQPQHF. Using reference TRBV7-9 and TRBJ1-5 for the parts outside the CDR3, the full variable domain is DTGVSQNPRHKITKRGQNVTFRCDPISEHNRLYWYRQTLGQGPEFLTYFQNEAQLEKSRLLSDRFSAERPKGSFSTLEIQRTEQGDSAMYLCASSQGVGRNQPQHFGDGTRLSIL.

V is TRBV5-1 and J is TRBJ2-7; the D is unclear. Trimming pared 2 bases from V and 1 base from J, leaving 10 bases between. The CDR3 has 14 amino acids. Germline-derived CDR1 and CDR2 are SGHRS and YFSETQ. The CDR3 reads CASSFSPASYEQYF. The CDR3 DNA reads TGCGCCAGCAGCTTTAGTCCCGCTTCCTACGAGCAGTACTTC.

This chain connects TRBV2 to TRBJ1-1; the D gene is possibly TRBD1 (5 bases). Trimming took off 8 bases at V and 1 base at J, with 17 bases between the two ends. The CDR3 length is 15 residues. Germline CDR1 is SNHLY and CDR2 is FYNNEI. The CDR3 sequence: CASERPGGWNTEAFF. The CDR3 DNA is TGTGCCAGCGAACGCCCGGGGGGATGGAACACTGAAGCTTTCTTT.

The chain combines TRBV19 with TRBJ2-7, with 11 positions matching TRBD1. The germline CDR1 and CDR2 sequences are LNHDA and SQIVND (reference sequence). The CDR3 covers 16 residues. Unmatched junction bases numbered 8, after V lost 5 bases and J lost 2 bases. The CDR3 region is CASSPRTGGRTYEQYF. The CDR3 region has the DNA TGTGCCAGTAGTCCCCGGACAGGGGGCAGAACCTACGAGCAGTACTTC.

Only one count was recorded for this clone. V usage is TRBV5-8 and J usage is TRBJ1-2; 7 nucleotides agree with TRBD1. The V and J ends lost 4 bases and 12 bases, in that order; junction bases with no gene match: 6. The germline CDR1 and CDR2 sequences are SGHTS and YDEGEE. This CDR3 comprises 11 residues. CDR3 sequence (DNA): TGTGCCAGCAGCGCGACAGGGATACACACCTTC. Translated, it gives CASSATGIHTF.

This clone was detected only a few times. The sample has other DNA sequences that encode this CDR3 too. The chain is built from TRBV7-9 and TRBJ2-7; D gene ambiguous. CDR1 is SEHNR and CDR2 is FQNEAQ in the germline V gene (reference sequence). The CDR3 covers 12 residues. V was trimmed by 3 bases and J by 2 bases, leaving 5 bases between them. The CDR3 nucleotides are TGTGCCAGCAGCTTTGGCCCCTACGAGCAGTACTTC. Translating it yields CASSFGPYEQYF.

V usage is TRBV5-4 and J usage is TRBJ2-1; D perhaps matches TRBD2 (6 bases). Germline CDR1 and CDR2: SGHNT and YYREEE (reference sequence). V was pared by 4 bases and J by 9 bases, with 11 bases between. The CDR3 is 12 residues long. DNA for the CDR3: TGTGCCAGCAGCCCTCCGGGGGTTGAGCAGTTCTTC. Its translation is CASSPPGVEQFF.

The chain joins TRBV11-2 to TRBJ2-3; possible D gene TRBD2, 6 bases. CDR3 length equals 15 residues. Per germline, CDR1 SGHAT and CDR2 FQNNGV. Deletions cut 5 bases from V and 4 bases from J, with 16 bases between. The CDR3 DNA reads TGTGCCAGCAGCGTCGCGGGGAGACAATCAGATACGCAGTATTTT. Its translation is CASSVAGRQSDTQYF. The full variable domain, completed using reference TRBV11-2 and TRBJ2-3, is EAGVAQSPRYKIIEKRQSVAFWCNPISGHATLYWYQQILGQGPKLLIQFQNNGVVDDSQLPKDRFSAERLKGVDSTLKIQPAKLEDSAVYLCASSVAGRQSDTQYFGPGTRLTVL.

The chain recombines TRBV4-1 with TRBJ2-7; 9 nucleotides align to TRBD2. The CDR3 contains 14 residues. Trimming at V came to 1 base and at J to 4 bases, leaving 2 bases not matched to a gene. Germline values: CDR1 MGHRA, CDR2 YSYEKL. CDR3 in amino acids: CASSQVRGGYEQYF. CDR3 coding DNA: TGCGCCAGCAGCCAAGTGCGGGGGGGGTACGAGCAGTACTTC.